Each of the 29 T cell receptor beta chains below was sequenced from the same sample in a study of cytomegalovirus exposure and HLA in healthy donors. Clones were sequenced by immunoSEQ multiplex PCR, and TCRdb holds only the in-frame ones, with some missing. Among some 110,000 clones listed, approximately 89% were seen once. The sequencing sample was made of PBMCs. The source is a man younger than 35 in good health and CMV-seronegative.

The chain combines TRBV18 with TRBJ2-1, with 12 bases identical to TRBD2. V dropped 0 bases and J dropped 9; count of bases not matched to a gene: 6. CDR1 is KGHSH and CDR2 is LQKENI in the germline V gene. This CDR3 region has 16 residues. CDR3 region: CASSPPASGGAGEQFF. CDR3 DNA: TGTGCCAGCTCACCACCGGCTAGCGGGGGGGCGGGTGAGCAGTTCTTC.

V and J are TRBV29-1 and TRBJ1-1; tentative D call: TRBD1 (6 bases). The CDR3 covers 13 residues. The V end was cut by 7 bases, the J end by 1 base, with 13 bases between. Germline loops: CDR1 SQVTM, CDR2 ANQGSEA. The CDR3 bases are TGCAGCGCAACGACAGGAGGGAACACTGAAGCTTTCTTT. It yields the protein CSATTGGNTEAFF.

The chain links TRBV30 to TRBJ1-2; D is undetermined. Per the germline V gene, CDR1 is GTSNPN and CDR2 is SVGIG (reference sequence). This CDR3 has 13 amino acids. V was pared by 7 bases and J by 5 bases, with 17 bases between. The CDR3 DNA reads TGTGCCTCTGGAGATAAAGGTCCTTATGGCTACACCTTC. It codes for CASGDKGPYGYTF.

This chain joins TRBV5-6 and TRBJ2-7; 7 positions match TRBD2. The ends lost 2 bases at V and 5 bases at J; junction bases unmatched: 7. This CDR3 has 14 amino acids. The germline gives CDR1 SGHDT, CDR2 YYEEEE. CDR3 nucleotides: TGTGCCAGCAGCTTTGTCGGACTAGTAGACGAGCAGTACTTC. Protein: CASSFVGLVDEQYF.

The J gene is TRBJ1-6, the V gene TRBV30, with a tentative D call TRBD1 (6 bases). The length of the CDR3 is 17 residues. In germline, CDR1 is GTSNPN, CDR2 SVGIG (reference sequence). Deletions cut 4 bases from V and 0 bases from J, with 16 bases between. The CDR3, as DNA: TGTGCCTGGAATGGGGCCCAAGGGGGCTCCTATAATTCACCCCTCCACTTT. Amino acids: CAWNGAQGGSYNSPLHF.

The chain carries TRBV28 and TRBJ2-7, with 12 bases that match TRBD1. Trimming took 8 bases from V and 5 from J; bases not matched to a gene: 7. Germline CDR1 reads MDHEN; CDR2 reads SYDVKM. This CDR3 comprises 14 residues. DNA for the CDR3: TGTGCCAGCGCGTACGGGACAGGGGGCGACGAGCAGTACTTC. This sequence encodes CASAYGTGGDEQYF.

The rearrangement uses TRBV28 and TRBJ1-1; D is possibly TRBD1 (5 bases). The germline V gene has CDR1 MDHEN and CDR2 SYDVKM. The CDR3 length is 15 residues. V gave up 6 bases and J gave up 0 bases, with 14 bases separating them. CDR3 sequence reads: CASRQGLGLNTEAFF. The CDR3 bases are TGTGCCAGCAGGCAGGGTTTGGGGCTGAACACTGAAGCTTTCTTT. The variable domain in full, with the rest retrieved from reference TRBV28 and TRBJ1-1, is DVKVTQSSRYLVKRTGEKVFLECVQDMDHENMFWYRQDPGLGLRLIYFSYDVKMKEKGDIPEGYSVSREKKERFSLILESASTNQTSMYLCASRQGLGLNTEAFFGQGTRLTVV.

A word on this clone: An end of the junction differs from the germline gene, which may be a read error. V gene TRBV30 combines with J gene TRBJ2-6; the D gene is possibly TRBD1 (5 bases). The CDR3 contains 15 residues. The germline V gene has CDR1 GTSNPN and CDR2 SVGIG (reference sequence). The DNA of the CDR3 is TGTGCCTGGCGTGTTCCAGGGACTGGGGCCAACGTCCTGACTTTC. This gives the protein CAWRVPGTGANVLTF.

The V and J genes are TRBV14 and TRBJ2-1, with 11 bases fitting TRBD1. Looked up from germline, CDR1 is SGHDN and CDR2 is FVKESK. CDR3 length equals 15 residues. The trim removed 3 bases at V and 7 bases at J, leaving 5 bases unmatched. CDR3 residues: CASSQQGQGENEQFF. The CDR3 nucleotides are TGTGCCAGCAGCCAGCAGGGACAGGGGGAAAATGAGCAGTTCTTC.

This clone was seen only once. V gene TRBV28 combines with J gene TRBJ2-7, with TRBD2 matching over 9 bases. This CDR3 region has 16 residues. Looked up from germline, CDR1 is MDHEN and CDR2 is SYDVKM. With 6 bases clipped from V and 0 bases from J, the junction kept 9 bases outside the gene matches. In nucleotides, the CDR3 is TGTGCCAGCAGCAACCCGAGCGGGAGGCTCTCCTACGAGCAGTACTTC. This sequence encodes CASSNPSGRLSYEQYF.

This chain connects TRBV19 to TRBJ2-7; 8 bases fit TRBD2. The trim removed 6 bases at V and 4 bases at J, leaving 8 bases unmatched. Per the germline V gene, CDR1 is LNHDA and CDR2 is SQIVND (reference sequence). The CDR3 consists of 14 residues. The CDR3 spells CASSPGTSGYEQYF. Written as DNA, the CDR3 is TGTGCCAGTAGCCCCGGTACTAGCGGATACGAGCAGTACTTC.

The chain has TRBV15 and TRBJ1-6, with 7 nucleotides matching TRBD1. Trimming took 0 bases from V and 10 from J; bases not matched to a gene: 6. The CDR3 spans 15 residues. Germline V gene sequence: CDR1 LNHNV, CDR2 YYDKDF (reference sequence). CDR3 region: CATSRDQGEGSPLHF. Written as DNA, the CDR3 is TGTGCCACCAGCAGAGACCAGGGGGAAGGATCACCCCTCCACTTT.

This chain uses TRBV9 with TRBJ1-4; no definite D call. V was pared by 5 bases and J by 4 bases, with 12 bases between. Looked up from germline, CDR1 is SGDLS and CDR2 is YYNGEE. The length of the CDR3 is 14 residues. This chain's CDR3 is CASSSQWSNEKLFF. As DNA, the CDR3 is TGTGCCAGCAGTTCCCAATGGAGTAATGAAAAACTGTTTTTT.

The genes are TRBV27 and TRBJ2-7; 9 bases match TRBD2. The CDR3 consists of 14 residues. The germline CDR1 and CDR2 sequences are MNHEY and SMNVEV (reference sequence). The V segment lost 6 bases and the J segment 2 bases; nucleotides outside the gene matches: 5. The CDR3 sequence is CASSTLAGTYEQYF. The CDR3 bases are TGTGCCAGCAGCACACTAGCGGGCACCTACGAGCAGTACTTC.

Written as DNA, the CDR3 is TGCGCCAGCAGCTTGAACGGACAGGGAACTGGAAACACCATATATTTT. It specifies CASSLNGQGTGNTIYF. The chain joins TRBV5-1 to TRBJ1-3; 8 bases are a match to TRBD1. The junction had 5 bases not matched to a gene; V was cut back by 1 base and J by 2 bases. CDR3 length: 16 amino acids. CDR1 and CDR2 from the germline V gene are SGHRS and YFSETQ.

V gene TRBV10-1 combines with J gene TRBJ2-1; 9 bases line up with TRBD2. The CDR3 runs to 17 residues. Germline V lookup: CDR1 WNHNN, CDR2 SYGVQD (reference sequence). V shed 5 bases and J 5 bases; nucleotides not matched to a gene: 13. The CDR3: CASSMSGRTTGHNEQFF. Written as DNA, the CDR3 is TGCGCCAGCAGTATGAGCGGGAGGACGACGGGACACAATGAGCAGTTCTTC.

The J gene is TRBJ1-4, the V gene TRBV10-3, with 8 bases lining up with TRBD1. With 5 bases clipped from V and 4 bases from J, the junction kept 3 bases outside the gene matches. The V gene's germline CDR1 is ENHRY and CDR2 SYGVKD. There are 14 residues in the CDR3. The CDR3 protein is CAISPGQDNEKLFF. CDR3 bases: TGTGCCATCAGTCCGGGACAGGATAATGAAAAACTGTTTTTT.

CDR3 nucleotides: TGCGCCAGCAGCTTGGACCCTACCGCAACTAATGAAAAACTGTTTTTT. Translating gives CASSLDPTATNEKLFF. The chain recombines TRBV5-1 with TRBJ1-4; D unresolved. Germline V lookup: CDR1 SGHRS, CDR2 YFSETQ. The CDR3 covers 16 residues. Trimming shortened V by 0 bases and J by 0 bases, and 9 bases separated the two germline ends.

This chain connects TRBV29-1 to TRBJ1-1; 10 bases are shared with TRBD1. The CDR3 has 15 amino acids. The V and J ends lost 6 bases and 4 bases, in that order; junction bases with no gene match: 11. Per the germline V gene, CDR1 is SQVTM and CDR2 is ANQGSEA. In DNA, the CDR3 is TGCAGCGTGACAGGGGGCGAGAAACAAAGCACTGAAGCTTTCTTT. Translating it yields CSVTGGEKQSTEAFF.

This chain uses TRBV6-1 with TRBJ1-4; TRBD1 aligns across 7 bases. Germline CDR1 reads MNHNS; CDR2 reads SASEGT. The CDR3 length is 15 residues. V was clipped by 7 bases and J by 6 bases; unmatched bases: 11. The CDR3 nucleotides read TGTGCCAGCAACCTAGACAGGGTGGTAGATGAAAAACTGTTTTTT. This gives the protein CASNLDRVVDEKLFF.

The chain has TRBV6-5 and TRBJ2-1, with D possibly matching TRBD1 (5 bases). From germline, CDR1 is MNHEY and CDR2 SVGAGI. V lost 0 bases and J 7 bases, leaving 13 bases between the germline ends. The CDR3 totals 15 residues. The DNA of the CDR3 is TGTGCCAGCAGTTACTCGAATAGGGGTCTGAATGAGCAGTTCTTC. This gives the protein CASSYSNRGLNEQFF.

The V call is TRBV14, the J call TRBJ1-2; D may be TRBD1 (5 bases). This CDR3 spans 14 amino acids. V was cut by 6 bases and J by 4 bases, with 15 bases left in between. Germline loops: CDR1 SGHDN, CDR2 FVKESK. The CDR3 sequence is CASSPGTQTYGYTF. CDR3 nucleotide sequence: TGTGCCAGCAGTCCCGGGACTCAAACCTATGGCTACACCTTC.

The CDR3, as DNA: TGTGCCAGCAGTTTATCCGACAGCCGCAATCAGCCCCAGCATTTT. Translated: CASSLSDSRNQPQHF. V is TRBV28 and J is TRBJ1-5, with TRBD1 as a possible D gene (5 bases). The CDR3 is 15 residues long. Trimming removed 1 base at V and 2 bases at J, with 9 bases between. Germline assignment: CDR1 MDHEN and CDR2 SYDVKM.

This clone occurred once. The chain recombines TRBV11-2 with TRBJ2-5; D gene unclear. V was clipped by 1 base and J by 7 bases, with 4 bases between them. CDR1 and CDR2 from the germline V gene are SGHAT and FQNNGV. This CDR3 region has 11 residues. CDR3 loop: CASSLAGTQYF. CDR3 sequence (DNA): TGTGCCAGCAGCTTAGCCGGGACCCAGTACTTC.

This clone is a singleton in its sample. V is TRBV10-2 and J is TRBJ1-2, with a tentative D call TRBD1 (6 bases). This CDR3 spans 15 amino acids. CDR1 WSHSY and CDR2 SAAADI come from the germline V gene. Trimming stripped 4 bases from V and 4 bases from J, with 16 bases between. The CDR3: CASSAPGGGSYGYTF. In DNA, the CDR3 is TGCGCCAGCAGTGCCCCGGGGGGCGGTAGCTATGGCTACACCTTC.

V gene TRBV10-3 combines with J gene TRBJ2-5; TRBD1 is a possible D gene (6 bases). V lost 5 bases and J 5 bases, leaving 12 bases between the germline ends. Germline CDR1 reads ENHRY; CDR2 reads SYGVKD. The CDR3 runs 13 residues. The CDR3 sequence is CAISRDRTETQYF. Written as DNA, the CDR3 is TGTGCCATCAGTCGCGACAGGACGGAGACCCAGTACTTC.

Here the CDR3 reads CASSPGWGGTDTQYF. CDR3 DNA: TGTGCCAGCTCACCGGGATGGGGGGGCACAGATACGCAGTATTTT. The chain couples TRBV18 to TRBJ2-3; perhaps TRBD2 as D (6 bases). Deletions cut 3 bases from V and 1 base from J, with 11 bases between. Germline lookup yields CDR1 KGHSH and CDR2 LQKENI. This CDR3 has 15 residues.

This clone was seen a few times. The chain uses TRBV15 and TRBJ2-5; TRBD2 agrees at 10 bases. CDR1 is LNHNV and CDR2 is YYDKDF in the germline V gene (reference sequence). The CDR3 is 18 amino acids. The junction had 12 bases not matched to a gene; V was cut back by 0 bases and J by 5 bases. The DNA of the CDR3 is TGTGCCACCAGCAGAGATCCTCGGGCTAGCGGGAGCAGGGAGACCCAGTACTTC. Protein product: CATSRDPRASGSRETQYF.

The chain has TRBV4-1 and TRBJ2-2; weak D call: TRBD2 (6 bases). The CDR3 covers 16 residues. Germline CDR1 MGHRA, CDR2 YSYEKL. Trimming left V 4 bases short and J 6 bases short, with 18 bases between. The CDR3 DNA reads as TGCGCCAGCAGCCGCAACGCTCGGGACTCCGCCGGGGAGCTGTTTTTT. Its translation: CASSRNARDSAGELFF.